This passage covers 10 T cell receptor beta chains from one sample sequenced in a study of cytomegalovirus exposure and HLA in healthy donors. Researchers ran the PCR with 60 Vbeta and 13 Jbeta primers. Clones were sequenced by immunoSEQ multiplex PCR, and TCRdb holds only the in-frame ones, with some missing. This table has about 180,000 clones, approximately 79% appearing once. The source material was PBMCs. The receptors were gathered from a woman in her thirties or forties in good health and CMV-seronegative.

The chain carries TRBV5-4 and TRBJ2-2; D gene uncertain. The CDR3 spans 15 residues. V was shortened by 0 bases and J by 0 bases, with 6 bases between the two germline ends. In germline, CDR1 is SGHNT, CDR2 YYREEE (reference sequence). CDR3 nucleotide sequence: TGTGCCAGCAGCTTGGGCGGTTCGAACACCGGGGAGCTGTTTTTT. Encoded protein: CASSLGGSNTGELFF.

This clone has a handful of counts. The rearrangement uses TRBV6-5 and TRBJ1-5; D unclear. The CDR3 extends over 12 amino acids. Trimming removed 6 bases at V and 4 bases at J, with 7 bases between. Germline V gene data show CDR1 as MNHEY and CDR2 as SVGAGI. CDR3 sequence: CASSYRNQPQHF. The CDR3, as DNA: TGTGCCAGCAGCTACCGTAATCAGCCCCAGCATTTT.

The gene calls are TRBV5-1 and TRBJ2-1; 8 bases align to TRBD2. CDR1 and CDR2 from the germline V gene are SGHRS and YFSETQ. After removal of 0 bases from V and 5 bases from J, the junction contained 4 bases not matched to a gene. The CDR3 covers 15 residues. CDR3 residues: CASSLVSGMNNEQFF. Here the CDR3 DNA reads TGCGCCAGCAGCTTGGTTAGCGGGATGAACAATGAGCAGTTCTTC.

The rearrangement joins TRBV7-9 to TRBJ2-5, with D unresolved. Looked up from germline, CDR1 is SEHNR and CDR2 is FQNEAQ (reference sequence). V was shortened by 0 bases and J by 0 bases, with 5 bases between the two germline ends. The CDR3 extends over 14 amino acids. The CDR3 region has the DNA TGTGCCAGCAGCTTAGCTCCCTACCAAGAGACCCAGTACTTC. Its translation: CASSLAPYQETQYF.

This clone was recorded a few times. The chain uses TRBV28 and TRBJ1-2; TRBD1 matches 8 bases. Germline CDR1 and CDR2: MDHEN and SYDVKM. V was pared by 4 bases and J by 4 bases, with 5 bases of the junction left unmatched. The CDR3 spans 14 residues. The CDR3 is CASSSGGAFYGYTF. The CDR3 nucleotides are TGTGCCAGCAGTTCAGGGGGCGCCTTCTATGGCTACACCTTC.

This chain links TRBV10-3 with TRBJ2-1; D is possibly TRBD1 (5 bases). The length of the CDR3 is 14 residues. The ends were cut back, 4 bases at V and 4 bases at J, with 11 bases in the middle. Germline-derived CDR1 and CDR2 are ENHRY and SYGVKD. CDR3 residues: CAISAGQSYNEQFF. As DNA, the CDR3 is TGTGCCATCAGTGCAGGACAAAGTTACAATGAGCAGTTCTTC.

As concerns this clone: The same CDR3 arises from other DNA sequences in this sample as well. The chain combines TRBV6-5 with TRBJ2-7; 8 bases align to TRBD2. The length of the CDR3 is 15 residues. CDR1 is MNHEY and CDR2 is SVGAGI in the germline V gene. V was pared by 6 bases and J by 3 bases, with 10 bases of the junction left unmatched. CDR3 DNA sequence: TGTGCCAGCAGAGCGGGGGCAGAGCTTTTCTACGAGCAGTACTTC. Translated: CASRAGAELFYEQYF.

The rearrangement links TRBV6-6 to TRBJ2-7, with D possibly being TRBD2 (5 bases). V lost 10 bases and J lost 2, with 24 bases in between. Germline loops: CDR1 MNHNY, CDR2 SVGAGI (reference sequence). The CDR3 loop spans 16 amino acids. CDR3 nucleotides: TGTGCCAACAGCTCTTGGTCGACTACATCCCCCTACGAGCAGTACTTC. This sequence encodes CANSSWSTTSPYEQYF.

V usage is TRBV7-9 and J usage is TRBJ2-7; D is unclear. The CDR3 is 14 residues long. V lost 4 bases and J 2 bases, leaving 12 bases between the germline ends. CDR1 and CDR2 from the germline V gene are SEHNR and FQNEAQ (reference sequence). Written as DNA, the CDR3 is TGTGCCAGCAGCTCCGCCGGTACCACCTACGAGCAGTACTTC. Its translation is CASSSAGTTYEQYF. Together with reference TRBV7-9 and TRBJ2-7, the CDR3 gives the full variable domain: DTGVSQNPRHKITKRGQNVTFRCDPISEHNRLYWYRQTLGQGPEFLTYFQNEAQLEKSRLLSDRFSAERPKGSFSTLEIQRTEQGDSAMYLCASSSAGTTYEQYFGPGTRLTVT.

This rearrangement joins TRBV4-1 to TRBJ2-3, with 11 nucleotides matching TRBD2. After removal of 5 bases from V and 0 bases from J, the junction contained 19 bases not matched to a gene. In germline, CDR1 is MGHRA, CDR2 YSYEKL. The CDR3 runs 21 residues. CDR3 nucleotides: TGCGCCAGCAGCAAACCCCGAGGGGGCGGTAGCGGGGGGGCTAGCACAGATACGCAGTATTTT. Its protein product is CASSKPRGGGSGGASTDTQYF.